This T cell receptor beta chain came from a study of identifying expanded T cells in peripheral blood (dated by TCRdb to between 2018 and 2021). Regarding the research as a whole: Technical replicates were generated by sequencing separate aliquots of the same genomic DNA pool, and four replicates were compared pairwise. Study-level results and caveats: Between technical replicates the binomial model flagged about 1.2 differentially abundant clones, whereas over approximately two weeks the binomial model flagged about 16.4 and over about 4 weeks 19 to 20. The authors expected that over much longer intervals, such as months to years, biological variance in healthy repertoires might increase even further. Across all healthy-donor time intervals, the beta-binomial model significantly cut both the number of clones called differentially abundant and the false-positive rate. In all healthy donors, the variance in clone template counts between samples taken 2 to 3 weeks apart rose significantly as total template count increased.

The germline V end is reduced by 7 bases and the J end by 11 bases; junction bases left unmatched: 2. As encoded in the germline V gene, CDR1 is SQVTM while CDR2 is ANQGSEA. The CDR3 goes from the cysteine to the phenylalanine over 9 residues. Only the CDR3 DNA is retained, 27 bases long and in frame from the first base. The immunoSEQ Assay, which uses bias-controlled multiplex PCR amplification of genomic DNA, was used to profile TCRbeta CDR3 regions. The source study handled its data this way. The absolute abundance of each unique TCRbeta CDR3 region was quantified after sequences were collapsed and filtered. Differential abundance was tested with two models: a binomial (Fisher-equivalent) model and a beta-binomial model that adds time-dependent variance fitted from healthy donors. Clones with fewer than 5 combined templates were removed, and differential abundance was called for clones with a Benjamini-Hochberg FDR below 0.01. In the beta-binomial model, variance was expressed as a function of the total template count across the two samples, in the form v = (b*log(k)+a)^2. Sourced from immuneACCESS, this table was stored by TCRdb with only in-frame sequences that have V and J called. A share of the clones is absent; for the studies checked, an unresolved V gene accounts for under half, and the remainder has no known explanation. The V and J calls and clone size were taken over from that table, and D and trimming were inferred from the DNA. The sample contains more than 70,000 clones, around 87% of them found a single time. The top ten hold roughly 5.9% of the sample.

In the case of this clone: Its specific antigen is unknown. Nothing much larger sits one base from this clone, and base qualities are not available.

During the collection period, no immune events, such as infections, were documented for the healthy donors. To calibrate time-dependent variance in a beta-binomial model of T-cell clone differential abundance, blood repertoires from healthy donors were used as a training cohort. There were some 10 healthy donors in the training cohort, of whom 3 were female and 7 were male. On average the donors were around 39 years old, and their ages spanned roughly 29 to 70 years. Obtained from a commercial supplier, whole blood was collected from each healthy donor at three time points set two to three weeks apart. For immunosequencing, genomic DNA was extracted from unsorted whole blood.

Sequencing was performed on blood. The sequence is built from TRBV29-1 and TRBJ1-2; 9 of the junction bases match TRBD1. The receptor comes from a person aged 18 to 70 in good health. The CDR3 region has the sequence CSGDRDYTF. The DNA sequence reads TGCAGCGGGGACAGGGATTACACCTTC.